This is a list of T cell receptor beta chains from one sample in a study of T cell responses to AZD1222 COVID-19 vaccine. The protocol was immunoSEQ multiplex PCR, while the TCRdb copy is restricted to in-frame clones and leaves out a portion. The data hold 100,000 to 150,000 clones, with around 90% observed a single time. The input for sequencing was peripheral blood, taken on day 0 of AZD1222 vaccination. These receptors all come from an adult in good health. Each CDR3 is given with its conserved first and last residue. D genes are given only for firm matches. The size field is filled for only some rows; it gives once, few, many or a size class.

j_gene: TRBJ2-7; d_gene: .; len: 11; abundance: .; v_gene: TRBV29-1; CDR3nt: TGCAGCGCACTTCTATCCTACGAGCAGTACTTC; CDR3aa: CSALLSYEQYF
j_gene: TRBJ2-5; d_gene: .; len: 17; abundance: .; v_gene: TRBV3-1/TRBV3-2; CDR3nt: TGTGCCAGCAGCCAAGAGTCCCCCCTGGGGGGCGGGGAGACCCAGTACTTC; CDR3aa: CASSQESPLGGGETQYF
j_gene: TRBJ2-1; d_gene: .; len: 16; abundance: once; v_gene: TRBV4-3; CDR3nt: TGCGCCAGCAGCCAAGGGGGGTCGGGACCTTACAATGAGCAGTTCTTC; CDR3aa: CASSQGGSGPYNEQFF
j_gene: TRBJ1-1; d_gene: .; len: 16; abundance: few; v_gene: TRBV7-3; CDR3nt: TGTGCCAGCAGCCCTATTGGGCCGTGGGGTAACACTGAAGCTTTCTTT; CDR3aa: CASSPIGPWGNTEAFF
j_gene: TRBJ2-7; d_gene: .; len: 11; abundance: .; v_gene: TRBV11-2; CDR3nt: TGTGCCAGCAGCTTAGCGGCCGAGCAGTACTTC; CDR3aa: CASSLAAEQYF
j_gene: TRBJ2-7; d_gene: TRBD1; len: 15; abundance: .; v_gene: TRBV19; CDR3nt: TGTGCCAGTAGTATAGCCGGACAGGGCTCCTACGAGCAGTACTTC; CDR3aa: CASSIAGQGSYEQYF
j_gene: TRBJ1-1; d_gene: TRBD1; len: 15; abundance: .; v_gene: TRBV24-1; CDR3nt: TGTGCCACCAGTGACCATGGACAGGGACACACTGAAGCTTTCTTT; CDR3aa: CATSDHGQGHTEAFF
j_gene: TRBJ1-5; d_gene: .; len: 13; abundance: few; v_gene: TRBV6-1; CDR3nt: TGTGCCAGCAGTGATTCCGGGATGGAGCCCCAGCATTTT; CDR3aa: CASSDSGMEPQHF
j_gene: TRBJ1-2; d_gene: .; len: 14; abundance: .; v_gene: TRBV5-1; CDR3nt: TGCGCCAGCAGCTTGGCCTCGGATAACTATGGCTACACCTTC; CDR3aa: CASSLASDNYGYTF
j_gene: TRBJ2-7; d_gene: .; len: 14; abundance: .; v_gene: TRBV28; CDR3nt: TGTGCCAGCAGCTCCGGTCAAAGCTCCTACGAGCAGTACTTC; CDR3aa: CASSSGQSSYEQYF
j_gene: TRBJ2-7; d_gene: TRBD1; len: 15; abundance: few; v_gene: TRBV5-5; CDR3nt: TGTGCCAGCAGCTCTCTGGACAGGGGGCCGAACCCTCCCTACTTC; CDR3aa: CASSSLDRGPNPPYF
j_gene: TRBJ2-1; d_gene: .; len: 12; abundance: .; v_gene: TRBV5-6; CDR3nt: TGTGCCAGCAGCTTGAGATGGAATGAGCAGTTCTTC; CDR3aa: CASSLRWNEQFF
j_gene: TRBJ2-3; d_gene: TRBD2; len: 16; abundance: .; v_gene: TRBV30; CDR3nt: TGTGCCTGGCAGCCTGTGAGCGGGGGGGCTAGGGATACGCAGTATTTT; CDR3aa: CAWQPVSGGARDTQYF
j_gene: TRBJ2-1; d_gene: TRBD2; len: 16; abundance: .; v_gene: TRBV5-1; CDR3nt: TGCGCCAGCAGCCCGAGGACTAGCGGGTTCTACAATGAGCAGTTCTTC; CDR3aa: CASSPRTSGFYNEQFF
j_gene: TRBJ1-1; d_gene: .; len: 14; abundance: .; v_gene: TRBV7-9; CDR3nt: TGTGCCAGCAGCTACAGGGAAGTTTGGACTGAAGCTTTCTTT; CDR3aa: CASSYREVWTEAFF
j_gene: TRBJ2-7; d_gene: .; len: 13; abundance: .; v_gene: TRBV5-1; CDR3nt: TGCGCCAGCAGAGGACAGCTAACCTACGAGCAGTACTTC; CDR3aa: CASRGQLTYEQYF
j_gene: TRBJ2-2; d_gene: .; len: 14; abundance: few; v_gene: TRBV19; CDR3nt: TGTGCCAGTAGTACGGGACGGCACACCGGGGAGCTGTTTTTT; CDR3aa: CASSTGRHTGELFF
j_gene: TRBJ2-7; d_gene: .; len: 14; abundance: few; v_gene: TRBV11-2; CDR3nt: TGTGCCAGCAGCTTAGACCGACAGTCCTACGAGCAGTACTTC; CDR3aa: CASSLDRQSYEQYF
j_gene: TRBJ1-5; d_gene: .; len: 12; abundance: .; v_gene: TRBV12-3/TRBV12-4; CDR3nt: TGTGCCAGCAGTTCTCCCCTCGGGCCCCAGCATTTT; CDR3aa: CASSSPLGPQHF
j_gene: TRBJ2-3; d_gene: TRBD1; len: 13; abundance: .; v_gene: TRBV19; CDR3nt: TGTGCCAGTACGACAGGGGCCACAGATACGCAGTATTTT; CDR3aa: CASTTGATDTQYF
j_gene: TRBJ1-5; d_gene: .; len: 15; abundance: .; v_gene: TRBV5-6; CDR3nt: TGTGCCAGCAGCTTAGGGGACATGTCCTATCAGCCCCAGCATTTT; CDR3aa: CASSLGDMSYQPQHF
j_gene: TRBJ1-4; d_gene: .; len: 14; abundance: .; v_gene: TRBV2; CDR3nt: TGTGCCAGCAAACTCTCCGCAACTAATGAAAAACTGTTTTTT; CDR3aa: CASKLSATNEKLFF
j_gene: TRBJ1-1; d_gene: TRBD1; len: 15; abundance: .; v_gene: TRBV4-1; CDR3nt: TGCGCCAGCAGCCAGCGAGACAGGGAGATCCCTGAAGCTTTCTTT; CDR3aa: CASSQRDREIPEAFF
j_gene: TRBJ2-4; d_gene: .; len: 16; abundance: .; v_gene: TRBV6-5; CDR3nt: TGTGCCAGCAGTTACTGGGGGGCCGGAGCCAAAAACATTCAGTACTTC; CDR3aa: CASSYWGAGAKNIQYF
j_gene: TRBJ1-3; d_gene: .; len: 16; abundance: .; v_gene: TRBV7-9; CDR3nt: TGTGCCAGCAGCTCCCCAGCGGAGGACTCTGGAAACACCATATATTTT; CDR3aa: CASSSPAEDSGNTIYF
j_gene: TRBJ1-2; d_gene: .; len: 12; abundance: .; v_gene: TRBV6-6; CDR3nt: TGTGCCAGCAGACAGGGTGACTATGGCTACACCTTC; CDR3aa: CASRQGDYGYTF
j_gene: TRBJ1-6; d_gene: TRBD1; len: 14; abundance: few; v_gene: TRBV6-5; CDR3nt: TGTGCCAGCAGACTACAGGGGTATAATTCACCCCTCCACTTT; CDR3aa: CASRLQGYNSPLHF
j_gene: TRBJ1-6; d_gene: .; len: 15; abundance: .; v_gene: TRBV7-9; CDR3nt: TGTGCCAGCAGCTTTGGCAAGGACTATAATTCACCCCTCCACTTT; CDR3aa: CASSFGKDYNSPLHF
j_gene: TRBJ1-1; d_gene: .; len: 11; abundance: .; v_gene: TRBV19; CDR3nt: TGTGCCAGTAGTATGTACACTGAAGCTTTCTTT; CDR3aa: CASSMYTEAFF
j_gene: TRBJ1-6; d_gene: TRBD1; len: 16; abundance: .; v_gene: TRBV9; CDR3nt: TGTGCCAGCAGCGCCCTACAGGGGGGAGGCAATTCACCCCTCCACTTT; CDR3aa: CASSALQGGGNSPLHF
j_gene: TRBJ1-1; d_gene: .; len: 13; abundance: .; v_gene: TRBV5-1; CDR3nt: TGCGCCAGCAGCGGAACCGACAACACTGAAGCTTTCTTT; CDR3aa: CASSGTDNTEAFF
j_gene: TRBJ1-2; d_gene: .; len: 12; abundance: .; v_gene: TRBV30; CDR3nt: TGTGCCTGGAGTATGGCAGGGTTCGGCTACACCTTC; CDR3aa: CAWSMAGFGYTF
j_gene: TRBJ2-7; d_gene: TRBD1; len: 15; abundance: .; v_gene: TRBV24-1; CDR3nt: TGTGCCACCAGTGACCCGGGACAGGGATCCTACGAGCAGTACTTC; CDR3aa: CATSDPGQGSYEQYF
j_gene: TRBJ2-7; d_gene: .; len: 12; abundance: .; v_gene: TRBV28; CDR3nt: TGTGCCAGCAGTTTAAAGGGGTACGAGCAGTACTTC; CDR3aa: CASSLKGYEQYF
j_gene: TRBJ2-7; d_gene: .; len: 13; abundance: .; v_gene: TRBV12-3/TRBV12-4; CDR3nt: TGTGCCAGCAGTTTGGGGGGGCCCTACGAGCAGTACTTC; CDR3aa: CASSLGGPYEQYF
j_gene: TRBJ2-7; d_gene: TRBD2; len: 17; abundance: .; v_gene: TRBV30; CDR3nt: TGTGCCTGGAGTGTAGGAGGACTAGCGGGGGAAACCTACGAGCAGTACTTC; CDR3aa: CAWSVGGLAGETYEQYF
j_gene: TRBJ1-5; d_gene: .; len: 12; abundance: .; v_gene: TRBV19; CDR3nt: TGTGCCACTTCCGGGAACAATCAGCCCCAGCATTTT; CDR3aa: CATSGNNQPQHF
j_gene: TRBJ2-1; d_gene: .; len: 11; abundance: .; v_gene: TRBV7-9; CDR3nt: TGTGCCAGCAGGGGGGACAATGAGCAGTTCTTC; CDR3aa: CASRGDNEQFF
j_gene: TRBJ1-1; d_gene: .; len: 13; abundance: .; v_gene: TRBV12-5; CDR3nt: TGTGCTAGTGGTTTCCGTCCAGGGGCTGAAGCTTTCTTT; CDR3aa: CASGFRPGAEAFF
j_gene: TRBJ2-2; d_gene: TRBD1; len: 17; abundance: .; v_gene: TRBV18; CDR3nt: TGTGCCAGCTCACCACGTGGGACAGGGTCGGACACCGGGGAGCTGTTTTTT; CDR3aa: CASSPRGTGSDTGELFF
j_gene: TRBJ1-5; d_gene: .; len: 16; abundance: many; v_gene: TRBV5-6; CDR3nt: TGTGCCAGCAGCTTGTTCCCACAGGGAAGCAATCAGCCCCAGCATTTT; CDR3aa: CASSLFPQGSNQPQHF
j_gene: TRBJ1-4; d_gene: .; len: 14; abundance: .; v_gene: TRBV28; CDR3nt: TGTGCCAGCAGTTTTGGCCAGCATAATGAAAAACTGTTTTTT; CDR3aa: CASSFGQHNEKLFF
j_gene: TRBJ1-1; d_gene: .; len: 14; abundance: .; v_gene: TRBV15; CDR3nt: TGTGCCACCAGCAGACCTGGGCGATTCACTGAAGCTTTCTTT; CDR3aa: CATSRPGRFTEAFF
j_gene: TRBJ1-4; d_gene: .; len: 13; abundance: .; v_gene: TRBV7-6; CDR3nt: TGTGCCAGCAGCTTAATTGGTCTGGAAAAACTGTTTTTT; CDR3aa: CASSLIGLEKLFF
j_gene: TRBJ2-2; d_gene: TRBD2; len: 16; abundance: .; v_gene: TRBV15; CDR3nt: TGTGCCACCACCCCCGGGAGGGCCGATAACACCGGGGAGCTGTTTTTT; CDR3aa: CATTPGRADNTGELFF
j_gene: TRBJ1-5; d_gene: .; len: 15; abundance: once; v_gene: TRBV30; CDR3nt: TGTGCCTGGAGTGTCTACCAGGGTGGGAATCAGCCCCAGCATTTT; CDR3aa: CAWSVYQGGNQPQHF
j_gene: TRBJ1-1; d_gene: .; len: 13; abundance: once; v_gene: TRBV29-1; CDR3nt: TGCAGCGTTAAAACTCAAGGGGACACTGAAGCTTTCTTT; CDR3aa: CSVKTQGDTEAFF